The sequence of this TCR beta chain was determined in a study of blood T cell repertoires in COVID-19. The ends lost 0 bases at V and 4 bases at J; junction bases unmatched: 0. The CDR3 has 13 amino acids. Germline values: CDR1 SGHVS, CDR2 FNYEAQ. All enrollees were roughly 18 to 89 years old and from approximately 24 US areas. Participants were placed into cohorts based on the clinical history they reported. Each recovered donor of Cohort 3 presented with two negative PCRs, clearance, or symptom resolution. Authors' methods: Counts of nucleated cells, estimated from reference gene primer amplification, were obtained. Clones were read by immunoSEQ multiplex PCR, and TCRdb kept only the in-frame ones, dropping some. The V and J calls and the clone size are those of that table, but D and trimming were determined from the DNA. The sample yields roughly 200,000 clones, about 85% seen once.

This chain uses TRBV7-6 with TRBJ2-7; 7 nucleotides match TRBD1. Sequencing input: PBMCs or T cells enriched from blood (not recorded which). This TCR was recovered from a middle-aged man who had recovered from COVID-19. CDR3 sequence (DNA): TGTGCCAGCAGCTTAGCGGGACAGTACGAGCAGTACTTC. It encodes CASSLAGQYEQYF.